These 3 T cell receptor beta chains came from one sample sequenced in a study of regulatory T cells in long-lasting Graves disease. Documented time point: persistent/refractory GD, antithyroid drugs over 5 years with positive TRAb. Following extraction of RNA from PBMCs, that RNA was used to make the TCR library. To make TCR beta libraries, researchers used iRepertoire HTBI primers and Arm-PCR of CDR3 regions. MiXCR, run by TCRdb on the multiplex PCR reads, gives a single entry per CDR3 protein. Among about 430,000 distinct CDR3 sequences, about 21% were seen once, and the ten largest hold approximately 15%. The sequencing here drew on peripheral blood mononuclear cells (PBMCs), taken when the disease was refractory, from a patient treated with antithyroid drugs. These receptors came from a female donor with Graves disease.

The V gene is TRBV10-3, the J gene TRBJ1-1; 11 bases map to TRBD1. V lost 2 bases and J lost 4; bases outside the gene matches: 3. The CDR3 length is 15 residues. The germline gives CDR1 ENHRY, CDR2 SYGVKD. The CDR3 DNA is TGTGCCATCAGTGAGCCGGGACAGGGGGGCACTGAAGCTTTCTTT. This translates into CAISEPGQGGTEAFF.

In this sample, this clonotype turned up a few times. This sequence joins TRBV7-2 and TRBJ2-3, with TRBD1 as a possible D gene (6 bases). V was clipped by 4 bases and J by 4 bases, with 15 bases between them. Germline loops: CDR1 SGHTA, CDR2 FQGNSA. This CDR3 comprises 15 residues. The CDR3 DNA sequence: TGTGCCAGCAGCTCCGGGACAAGTACCCCAGATACGCAGTATTTT. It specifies CASSSGTSTPDTQYF. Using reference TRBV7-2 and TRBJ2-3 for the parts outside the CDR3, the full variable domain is GAGVSQSPSNKVTEKGKDVELRCDPISGHTALYWYRQSLGQGLEFLIYFQGNSAPDKSGLPSDRFSAERTGGSVSTLTIQRTQQEDSAVYLCASSSGTSTPDTQYFGPGTRLTVL.

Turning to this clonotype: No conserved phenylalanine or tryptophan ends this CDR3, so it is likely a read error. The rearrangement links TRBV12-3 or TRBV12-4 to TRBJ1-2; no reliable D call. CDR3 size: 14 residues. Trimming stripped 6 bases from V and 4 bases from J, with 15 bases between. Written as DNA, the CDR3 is TGTGCCAGCAGCCAAGATATAGCGCTCTATGGCTACACCCTC. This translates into CASSQDIALYGYTL.